The TCR beta chain described here comes from a study of blood T cells in healthy people across ages. This clonotype occurred a few times. Primed by a sample-barcoded 5' primer and a J-beta primer mix, a second PCR proceeded for about 6 to 11 cycles. TCRdb re-derived calls from the 5' RACE reads in MiXCR, one entry per CDR3 protein. The sample holds over 1,500,000 distinct CDR3 sequences, 49% seen once. Looked up from germline, CDR1 is DFQATT and CDR2 is SNEGSKA (reference sequence). The CDR3 covers 14 residues. This TCR came from a woman aged 40 to 50 in good health. The chain recombines TRBV20-1 with TRBJ2-7; maybe TRBD1 (6 bases). The J call is uncertain, as TRBJ2-5 better fits the DNA end. The sample consisted of blood. The CDR3 bases are TGCAGTGCACCGAGACAACAGGGACCGGGGACCCAGTACTTC. Encoded protein: CSAPRQQGPGTQYF.